The next 2 T cell receptor beta chains were all read from a single sample in a study of technical replicates of blood from several donors. Only in-frame clones appear in the TCRdb table, and some are missing; sequencing was by immunoSEQ multiplex PCR. The sample consists of about 94,000 clones, roughly 96% of them appearing once. The sample taken for sequencing was T cells isolated from PBMCs. These receptors all stem from a human donor in good health.

This clone was observed a single time. The chain recombines TRBV28 with TRBJ1-4; 7 bases agree with TRBD1. V was clipped by 4 bases and J by 3 bases; unmatched bases: 2. The CDR3 is made up of 14 amino acids. Per the germline V gene, CDR1 is MDHEN and CDR2 is SYDVKM. The CDR3 is CASSSGQSNEKLFF. CDR3 nucleotides: TGTGCCAGCAGTTCGGGACAGTCTAATGAAAAACTGTTTTTT.

DNA of the CDR3: TGTGCCAGCAGTTTTTGGGCTAGCGGAACCTACGAGCAGTACTTC. Protein sequence: CASSFWASGTYEQYF. The chain couples TRBV27 to TRBJ2-7; TRBD2 agrees at 7 bases. V dropped 3 bases and J dropped 2; count of bases not matched to a gene: 7. CDR3 length: 15 residues. The germline V gene encodes CDR1 MNHEY and CDR2 SMNVEV (reference sequence).